The clone carrying this T cell receptor beta chain was observed a few times. A universal primer site and UMIs were added as TCR cDNA was made by 5'RACE template switching. TCRdb fed the 5' RACE reads into MiXCR, producing one record per CDR3 protein. This table has approximately 85,000 distinct CDR3 sequences, 10% to 15% appearing once. These data are taken from a study of T cells after yellow fever vaccination. Across the whole study: Some fractions had low cell numbers, and these were prepared with SMART-Seq v4 Ultra Low Input.

Study findings and constraints: Most clones from primary vaccination were detected again post-booster (about 95% CD4, 70% to 90% CD8).

The TCR was taken from a man aged 18 to 30 who received the YFV17D yellow fever vaccine. The sequenced sample was CD8+ T cells not binding an NS4B(214-222) dextramer, sorted from PBMCs, obtained roughly 20 days after the first yellow fever vaccination.

Written as DNA, the CDR3 is TGTGCCAGCAGGCACAGGGGTGGGCAGCCCCAGCATTTT. As protein: CASRHRGGQPQHF. V gene TRBV27 combines with J gene TRBJ1-5; 7 nucleotides align to TRBD1. The J segment lost 7 bases and the V segment lost 6 bases, leaving 6 bases of the junction unmatched. Germline V gives CDR1 MNHEY, CDR2 SMNVEV (reference sequence). The CDR3 runs to 13 residues.